Only a few counts were recorded for the clone carrying this TCR beta chain. The entry originates in a study of identical twins. In germline, CDR1 is SGHVS, CDR2 FQNEAQ. There are 15 residues in the CDR3. Trimming removed 5 bases from V and 2 bases from J, with 10 bases in between. Using its own MiXCR run on the 5' RACE reads, TCRdb lists one record per CDR3 protein. The sample holds around 1.7 million distinct CDR3 sequences, 25% to 35% seen once. The sample taken for sequencing was cord blood. This TCR derives from a newborn girl in good health. The chain carries TRBV7-8 and TRBJ1-6; D uncertain. The CDR3 reads CASSIRDPYNSPLHF. Written as DNA, the CDR3 is TGTGCCAGCAGCATACGCGACCCCTATAATTCACCCCTCCACTTT.